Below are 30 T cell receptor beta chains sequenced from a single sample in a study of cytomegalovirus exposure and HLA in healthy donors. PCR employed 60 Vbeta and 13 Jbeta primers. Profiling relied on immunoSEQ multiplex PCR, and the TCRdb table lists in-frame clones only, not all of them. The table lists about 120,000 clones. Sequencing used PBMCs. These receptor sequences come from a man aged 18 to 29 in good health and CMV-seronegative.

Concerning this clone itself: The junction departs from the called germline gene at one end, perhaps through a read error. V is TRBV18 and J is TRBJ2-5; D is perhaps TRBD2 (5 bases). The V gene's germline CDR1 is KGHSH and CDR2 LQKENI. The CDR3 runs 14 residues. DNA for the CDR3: TGTGCCAGCTCCCCACCCGGGGAGAGAGAGACCCAGTACTTC. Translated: CASSPPGERETQYF.

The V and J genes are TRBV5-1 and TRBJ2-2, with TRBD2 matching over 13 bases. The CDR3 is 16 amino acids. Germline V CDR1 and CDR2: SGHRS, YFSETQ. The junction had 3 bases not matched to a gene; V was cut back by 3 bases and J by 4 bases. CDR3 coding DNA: TGCGCCAGCAGCTGGACTAGCGGGGGATCCACCGGGGAGCTGTTTTTT. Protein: CASSWTSGGSTGELFF. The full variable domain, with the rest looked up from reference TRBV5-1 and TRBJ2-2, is KAGVTQTPRYLIKTRGQQVTLSCSPISGHRSVSWYQQTPGQGLQFLFEYFSETQRNKGNFPGRFSGRQFSNSRSEMNVSTLELGDSALYLCASSWTSGGSTGELFFGEGSRLTVL.

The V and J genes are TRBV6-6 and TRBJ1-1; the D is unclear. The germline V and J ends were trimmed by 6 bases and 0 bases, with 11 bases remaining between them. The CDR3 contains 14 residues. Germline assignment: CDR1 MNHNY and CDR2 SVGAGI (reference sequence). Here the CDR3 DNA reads TGTGCCAGCAGGTTCGGGAACATGAACACTGAAGCTTTCTTT. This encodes CASRFGNMNTEAFF.

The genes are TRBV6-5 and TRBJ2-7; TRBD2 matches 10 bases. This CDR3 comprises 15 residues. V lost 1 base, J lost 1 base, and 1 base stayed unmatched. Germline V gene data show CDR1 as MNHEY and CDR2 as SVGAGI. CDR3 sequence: CASSYFSGRSYEQYF. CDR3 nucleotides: TGTGCCAGCAGTTACTTTAGCGGGAGGTCCTACGAGCAGTACTTC.

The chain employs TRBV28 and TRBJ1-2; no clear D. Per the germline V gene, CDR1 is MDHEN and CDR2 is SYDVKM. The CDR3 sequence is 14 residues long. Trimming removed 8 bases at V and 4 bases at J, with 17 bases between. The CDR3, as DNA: TGTGCCAGCGTCAGCCTGGGCAGAGTCTATGGCTACACCTTC. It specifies CASVSLGRVYGYTF.

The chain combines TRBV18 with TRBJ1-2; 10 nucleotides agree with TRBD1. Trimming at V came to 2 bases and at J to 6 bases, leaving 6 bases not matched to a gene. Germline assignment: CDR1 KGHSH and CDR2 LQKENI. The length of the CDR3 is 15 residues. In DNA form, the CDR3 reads TGTGCCAGCTCACCAAAGGGACAGGGGATGGATGGCTACACCTTC. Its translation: CASSPKGQGMDGYTF.

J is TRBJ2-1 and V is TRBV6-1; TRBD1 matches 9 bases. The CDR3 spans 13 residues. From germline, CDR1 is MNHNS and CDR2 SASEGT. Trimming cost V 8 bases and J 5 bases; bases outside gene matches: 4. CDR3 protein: CASRDREHNEQFF. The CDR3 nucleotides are TGTGCCAGCCGGGACAGGGAACACAATGAGCAGTTCTTC.

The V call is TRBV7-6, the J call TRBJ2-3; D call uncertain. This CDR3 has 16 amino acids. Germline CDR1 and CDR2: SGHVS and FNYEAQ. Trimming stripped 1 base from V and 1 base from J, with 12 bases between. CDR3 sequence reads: CASSLGGGFGTDTQYF. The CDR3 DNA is TGTGCCAGCAGCTTAGGAGGTGGCTTTGGCACAGATACGCAGTATTTT.

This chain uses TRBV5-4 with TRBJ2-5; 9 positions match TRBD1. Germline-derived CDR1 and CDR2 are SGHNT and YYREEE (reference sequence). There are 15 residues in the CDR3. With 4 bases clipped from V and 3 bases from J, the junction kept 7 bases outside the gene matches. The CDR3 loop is CASSDPGQGEETQYF. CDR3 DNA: TGTGCCAGCAGCGATCCGGGACAGGGAGAAGAGACCCAGTACTTC.

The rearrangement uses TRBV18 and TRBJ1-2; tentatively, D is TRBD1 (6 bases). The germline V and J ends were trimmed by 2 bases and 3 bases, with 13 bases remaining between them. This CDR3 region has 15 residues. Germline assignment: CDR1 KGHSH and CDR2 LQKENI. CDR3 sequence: CASSPGTMMDYGYTF. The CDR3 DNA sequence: TGTGCCAGCTCACCAGGGACAATGATGGACTATGGCTACACCTTC.

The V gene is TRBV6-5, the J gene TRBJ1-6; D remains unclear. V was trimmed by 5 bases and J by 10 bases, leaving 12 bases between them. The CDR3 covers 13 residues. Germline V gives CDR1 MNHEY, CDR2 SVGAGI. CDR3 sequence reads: CASSPQNSSPLHF. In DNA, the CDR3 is TGTGCCAGCAGTCCCCAGAATTCGTCACCCCTCCACTTT.

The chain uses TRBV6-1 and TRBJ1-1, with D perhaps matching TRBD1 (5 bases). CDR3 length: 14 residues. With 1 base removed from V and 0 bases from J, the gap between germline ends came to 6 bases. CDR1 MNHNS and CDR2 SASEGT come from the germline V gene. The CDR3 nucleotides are TGTGCCAGCAGTGAAGGGGGCTTGAACACTGAAGCTTTCTTT. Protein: CASSEGGLNTEAFF.

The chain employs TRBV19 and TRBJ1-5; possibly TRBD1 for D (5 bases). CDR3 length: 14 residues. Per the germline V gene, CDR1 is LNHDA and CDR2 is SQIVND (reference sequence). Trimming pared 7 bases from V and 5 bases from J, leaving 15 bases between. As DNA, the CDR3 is TGTGCCAGTATCGCCCACAGGAGTGATCAGCCCCAGCATTTT. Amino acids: CASIAHRSDQPQHF.

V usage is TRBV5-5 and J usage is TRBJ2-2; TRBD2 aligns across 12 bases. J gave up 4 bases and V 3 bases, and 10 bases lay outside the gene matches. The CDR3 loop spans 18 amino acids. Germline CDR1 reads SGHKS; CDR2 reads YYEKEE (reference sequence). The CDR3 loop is CASSSRLLAGGFTGELFF. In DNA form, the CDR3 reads TGTGCCAGCAGCTCTCGACTTCTAGCGGGGGGGTTCACCGGGGAGCTGTTTTTT.

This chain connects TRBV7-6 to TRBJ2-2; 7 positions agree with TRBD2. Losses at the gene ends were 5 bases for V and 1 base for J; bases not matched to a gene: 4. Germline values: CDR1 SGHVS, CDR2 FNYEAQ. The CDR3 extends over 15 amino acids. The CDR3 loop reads CASSRGGKNTGELFF. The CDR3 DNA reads TGTGCCAGCAGCCGCGGGGGAAAGAACACCGGGGAGCTGTTTTTT.

In DNA, the CDR3 is TGCGCCAGCAGCTTTTCTCGCGGGAGGGGGGGTATGAATGAGCAGTTCTTC. Translated, it gives CASSFSRGRGGMNEQFF. The chain recombines TRBV5-1 with TRBJ2-1; 9 bases fit TRBD2. Per the germline V gene, CDR1 is SGHRS and CDR2 is YFSETQ. J gave up 7 bases and V 2 bases, and 13 bases lay outside the gene matches. This CDR3 has 17 residues.

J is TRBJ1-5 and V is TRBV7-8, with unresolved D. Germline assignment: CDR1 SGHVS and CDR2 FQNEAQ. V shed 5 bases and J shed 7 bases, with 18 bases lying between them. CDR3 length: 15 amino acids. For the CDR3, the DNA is TGTGCCAGCAGCCTGCGGGCTGGGGTTGGGCAGCCCCAGCATTTT. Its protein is CASSLRAGVGQPQHF.

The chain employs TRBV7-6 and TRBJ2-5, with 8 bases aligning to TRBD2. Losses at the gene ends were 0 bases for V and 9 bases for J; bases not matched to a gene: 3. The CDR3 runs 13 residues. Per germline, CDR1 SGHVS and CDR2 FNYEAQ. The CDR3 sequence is CASSLARAGAQYF. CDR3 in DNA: TGTGCCAGCAGCTTAGCCAGAGCGGGGGCCCAGTACTTC.

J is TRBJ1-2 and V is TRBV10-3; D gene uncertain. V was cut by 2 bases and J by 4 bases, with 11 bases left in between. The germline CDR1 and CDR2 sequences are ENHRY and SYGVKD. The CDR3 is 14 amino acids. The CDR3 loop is CAISEETGIYGYTF. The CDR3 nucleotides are TGTGCCATCAGTGAGGAGACTGGAATCTATGGCTACACCTTC.

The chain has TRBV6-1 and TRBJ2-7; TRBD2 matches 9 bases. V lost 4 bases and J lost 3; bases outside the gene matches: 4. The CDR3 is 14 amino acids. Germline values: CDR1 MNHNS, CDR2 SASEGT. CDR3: CASSGLAGNYEQYF. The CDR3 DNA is TGTGCCAGCAGTGGCCTAGCGGGAAACTACGAGCAGTACTTC.

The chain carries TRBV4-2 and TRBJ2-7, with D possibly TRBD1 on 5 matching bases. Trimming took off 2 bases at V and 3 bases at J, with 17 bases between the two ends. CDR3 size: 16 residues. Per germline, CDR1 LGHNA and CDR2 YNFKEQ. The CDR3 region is CASSQSLGQGGYEQYF. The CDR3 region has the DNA TGTGCCAGCAGCCAATCGTTGGGCCAGGGTGGCTACGAGCAGTACTTC.

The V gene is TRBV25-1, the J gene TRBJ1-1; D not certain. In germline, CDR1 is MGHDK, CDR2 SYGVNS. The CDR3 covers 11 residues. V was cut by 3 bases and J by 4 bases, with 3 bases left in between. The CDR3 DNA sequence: TGTGCCAGCAGTGAGGCCACTGAAGCTTTCTTT. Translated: CASSEATEAFF.

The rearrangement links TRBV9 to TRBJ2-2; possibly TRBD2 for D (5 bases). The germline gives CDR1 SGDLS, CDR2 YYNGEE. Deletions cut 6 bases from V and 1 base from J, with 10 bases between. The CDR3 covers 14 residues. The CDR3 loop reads CASTGLVNTGELFF. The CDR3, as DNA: TGTGCCAGCACAGGACTCGTGAACACCGGGGAGCTGTTTTTT.

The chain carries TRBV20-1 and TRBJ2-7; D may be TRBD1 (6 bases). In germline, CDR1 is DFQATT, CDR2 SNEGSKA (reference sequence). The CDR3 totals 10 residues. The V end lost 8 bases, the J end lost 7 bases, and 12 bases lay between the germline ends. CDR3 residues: CSTGSREQYF. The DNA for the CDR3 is TGCAGTACAGGGTCGCGGGAGCAGTACTTC.

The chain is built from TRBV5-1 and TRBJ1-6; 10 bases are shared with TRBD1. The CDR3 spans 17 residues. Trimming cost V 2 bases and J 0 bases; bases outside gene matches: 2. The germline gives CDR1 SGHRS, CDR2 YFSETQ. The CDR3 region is CASSFRTGGSYNSPLHF. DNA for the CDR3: TGCGCCAGCAGCTTCCGGACAGGGGGCTCCTATAATTCACCCCTCCACTTT.

Here the CDR3 reads CAWSVGGNTEAFF. CDR3 coding DNA: TGTGCCTGGAGTGTGGGGGGGAACACTGAAGCTTTCTTT. This chain joins TRBV30 and TRBJ1-1; tentative D call: TRBD1 (5 bases). Germline CDR1 is GTSNPN and CDR2 is SVGIG (reference sequence). V was clipped by 0 bases and J by 1 base, with 6 bases between them. The CDR3 consists of 13 residues.

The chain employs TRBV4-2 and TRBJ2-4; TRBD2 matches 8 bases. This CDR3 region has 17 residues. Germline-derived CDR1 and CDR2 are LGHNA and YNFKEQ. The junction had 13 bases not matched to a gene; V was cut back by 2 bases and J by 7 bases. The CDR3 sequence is CASSQPTGGPGQNIQYF. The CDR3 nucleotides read TGTGCCAGCAGCCAACCAACGGGGGGGCCAGGCCAGAACATTCAGTACTTC.

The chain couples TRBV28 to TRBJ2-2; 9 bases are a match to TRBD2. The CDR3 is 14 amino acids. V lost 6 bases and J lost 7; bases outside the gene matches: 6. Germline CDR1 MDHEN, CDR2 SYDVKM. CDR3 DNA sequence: TGTGCCAGCAGCATCGCGGGAGGGGACGGGGAGCTGTTTTTT. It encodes CASSIAGGDGELFF. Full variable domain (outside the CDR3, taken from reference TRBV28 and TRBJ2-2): DVKVTQSSRYLVKRTGEKVFLECVQDMDHENMFWYRQDPGLGLRLIYFSYDVKMKEKGDIPEGYSVSREKKERFSLILESASTNQTSMYLCASSIAGGDGELFFGEGSRLTVL.

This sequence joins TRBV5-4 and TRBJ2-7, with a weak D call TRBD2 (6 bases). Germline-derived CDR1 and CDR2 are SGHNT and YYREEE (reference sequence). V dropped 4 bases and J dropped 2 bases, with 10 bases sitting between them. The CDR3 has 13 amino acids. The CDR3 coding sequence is TGTGCCAGCAGCACCCGGAGGGCCTACGAGCAGTACTTC. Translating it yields CASSTRRAYEQYF.

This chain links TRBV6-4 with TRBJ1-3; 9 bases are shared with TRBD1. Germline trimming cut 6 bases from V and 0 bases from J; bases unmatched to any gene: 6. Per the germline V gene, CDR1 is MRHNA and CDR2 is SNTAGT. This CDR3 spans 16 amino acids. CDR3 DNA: TGTGCCAGCAGCGACCGGGACAGGGACTCTGGAAACACCATATATTTT. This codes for CASSDRDRDSGNTIYF.